This TCR beta chain appears in the sequencing data of a study of T cells expressing NK-cell markers. Of note for this clonotype: Antigen: not known.

Scientists made TCR beta cDNA using 5'RACE template switching with UMIs. From the 5' RACE reads, TCRdb lists one entry per CDR3 protein and no DNA. The sample totals roughly 450,000 distinct CDR3 sequences. Findings and limits, study-wide: Once again these clonotypes came out on top in the CD3+CD56-NKG2C+ fraction of a few donors. More than 5 donors carried dominant NKG2C+ clonotypes that made up roughly 1.0-8% of their CD8+ T cells.

Germline CDR1 is MNHEY and CDR2 is SMNVEV (reference sequence). CDR3 length: 12 residues. Material for sequencing was blood T cells: a sorted CD56 or NKG2C T cell subset, CD4+ or CD8+ T cells, or bulk PBMC T cells (not recorded which). V is TRBV27 and J is TRBJ1-5. The source is a woman in her 50s in good health. This chain's CDR3 is CASSRVGQPQHF.